Below are 20 T cell receptor beta chains sequenced from a single sample in a study of shared clonotypes between healthy human individuals. Assay: immunoSEQ multiplex PCR; the TCRdb copy retains only in-frame clones and omits some. The sample yields about 2.1 million clones, around 93% seen once. In the naive CD8 group, cells lacked CD45RO and were positively selected for CCR7, so terminally differentiated effector memory CD45RA+ cells were left out. The sequenced sample consisted of naive CD8+ T cells from PBMCs. The receptors here all came from a man between 18 and 35 years old in good health. Some clones in this sample may be carry-over from other donors' samples.

V gene TRBV13 combines with J gene TRBJ1-2; TRBD1 is a possible D gene (6 bases). Germline CDR1 is PRHDT and CDR2 is FYEKMQ (reference sequence). The ends were cut back, 2 bases at V and 6 bases at J, with 10 bases in the middle. The CDR3 has 13 residues. The CDR3 bases are TGTGCCAGCAGCTTAAACAGGGATCATGGCTACACCTTC. This codes for CASSLNRDHGYTF.

Only one count was recorded for this clone. The J gene is TRBJ2-1, the V gene TRBV6-1; D ambiguous. Trimming removed 2 bases from V and 9 bases from J, with 14 bases in between. The germline gives CDR1 MNHNS, CDR2 SASEGT. CDR3 size: 14 residues. The CDR3 DNA is TGTGCCAGCAGTGAAAGGGTTCTGCCCCCTGAGCAGTTCTTC. Residues: CASSERVLPPEQFF.

The chain carries TRBV7-9 and TRBJ2-7; TRBD1 aligns across 7 bases. In germline, CDR1 is SEHNR, CDR2 FQNEAQ (reference sequence). The CDR3 length is 17 residues. V was clipped by 1 base and J by 2 bases; unmatched bases: 11. Written as DNA, the CDR3 is TGTGCCAGCAGCTTAGGCCGACAGGGAGATAACCCCTACGAGCAGTACTTC. It encodes CASSLGRQGDNPYEQYF.

J is TRBJ1-4 and V is TRBV5-6; tentative D call: TRBD1 (5 bases). Germline V gives CDR1 SGHDT, CDR2 YYEEEE. The CDR3 has 14 amino acids. V lost 1 base, J lost 7 bases, and 11 bases lay in between. The CDR3 loop is CASSLKGWSEKLFF. The CDR3, as DNA: TGTGCCAGCAGCTTGAAGGGGTGGAGTGAAAAACTGTTTTTT.

The gene calls are TRBV7-8 and TRBJ2-6; D gene ambiguous. The CDR3 is 18 residues long. V gave up 5 bases and J gave up 1 base, with 18 bases separating them. Germline V lookup: CDR1 SGHVS, CDR2 FQNEAQ. The CDR3 here is CASSQELHVPSGANVLTF. The DNA of the CDR3 is TGTGCCAGCAGCCAGGAGCTGCACGTTCCGTCTGGGGCCAACGTCCTGACTTTC. Drawing the rest from reference TRBV7-8 and TRBJ2-6, the complete variable domain is GAGVSQSPRYKVAKRGQDVALRCDPISGHVSLFWYQQALGQGPEFLTYFQNEAQLDKSGLPSDRFFAERPEGSVSTLKIQRTQQEDSAVYLCASSQELHVPSGANVLTFGAGSRLTVL.

V gene TRBV5-4 combines with J gene TRBJ1-4; no reliable D call. Trimming pared 0 bases from V and 8 bases from J, leaving 11 bases between. Germline CDR1 SGHNT, CDR2 YYREEE (reference sequence). The CDR3 contains 14 residues. CDR3 protein: CASSLGGRNEKLFF. The CDR3, as DNA: TGTGCCAGCAGCTTGGGGGGTCGAAACGAAAAACTGTTTTTT.

This chain links TRBV20-1 with TRBJ2-7; the D call may be TRBD1 or TRBD2 (7 bases each). The CDR3 runs to 11 residues. Germline V gene sequence: CDR1 DFQATT, CDR2 SNEGSKA (reference sequence). V lost 6 bases and J 7 bases, leaving 13 bases between the germline ends. The DNA for the CDR3 is TGCAGTGCCAGACAGGGAGGGGAGCAGTACTTC. It translates to CSARQGGEQYF.

The genes are TRBV30 and TRBJ1-5; 11 nucleotides line up with TRBD1. J lost 7 bases, V lost 2 bases, and 7 bases had no gene match. There are 15 residues in the CDR3. The germline V gene has CDR1 GTSNPN and CDR2 SVGIG (reference sequence). The CDR3 nucleotides read TGTGCCTGGAGTACCGGGACAGGGGGTAGACAGCCCCAGCATTTT. This codes for CAWSTGTGGRQPQHF.

The rearrangement uses TRBV19 and TRBJ1-5; 7 nucleotides line up with TRBD1. Germline V lookup: CDR1 LNHDA, CDR2 SQIVND (reference sequence). V lost 6 bases to trimming and J lost 3 bases; unmatched junction nucleotides: 11. CDR3 size: 16 residues. The CDR3 region has the DNA TGTGCCAGTAGCAAGGGGGCGCGGGGGGTCAATCAGCCCCAGCATTTT. This sequence encodes CASSKGARGVNQPQHF.

The chain has TRBV7-6 and TRBJ2-7; D remains ambiguous. Germline V gives CDR1 SGHVS, CDR2 FNYEAQ. The length of the CDR3 is 15 residues. V was pared by 1 base and J by 0 bases, with 10 bases between. As DNA, the CDR3 is TGTGCCAGCAGCTTAGTGTTCACTCCCTCCTACGAGCAGTACTTC. This encodes CASSLVFTPSYEQYF.

CDR3 sequence reads: CASSPQGGNSNQPQHF. The CDR3 nucleotides are TGTGCCAGTAGTCCACAGGGAGGCAATAGCAATCAGCCCCAGCATTTT. The chain combines TRBV19 with TRBJ1-5, with D possibly matching TRBD1 (6 bases). This CDR3 comprises 16 residues. Germline V gene lookup returns CDR1 LNHDA and CDR2 SQIVND (reference sequence). Trimming pared 5 bases from V and 0 bases from J, leaving 14 bases between.

This chain links TRBV28 with TRBJ2-5, with a possible D match to TRBD1 (7 bases). Judging by the DNA end, TRBJ2-7 fits better; the J call may be wrong. The CDR3 runs to 14 residues. Germline assignment: CDR1 MDHEN and CDR2 SYDVKM. The CDR3 loop is CASHPSGGGYEQYF. The CDR3 DNA reads as TGTGCCAGCCATCCATCAGGGGGAGGTTACGAGCAGTACTTC.

V usage is TRBV7-8 and J usage is TRBJ1-1; D remains unclear. The CDR3 totals 15 residues. V was clipped by 4 bases and J by 1 base, with 13 bases between them. Germline lookup yields CDR1 SGHVS and CDR2 FQNEAQ. Written as DNA, the CDR3 is TGTGCCAGCAGCTCGACTGTTTCGGGGAACACTGAAGCTTTCTTT. It is translated as CASSSTVSGNTEAFF.

This sequence joins TRBV6-6 and TRBJ2-7; D call uncertain. This CDR3 contains 12 residues. CDR1 MNHNY and CDR2 SVGAGI come from the germline V gene (reference sequence). Trimming took 5 bases from V and 0 from J, leaving 5 bases between them. The CDR3 bases are TGTGCCAGCAGTATAAACTCCTACGAGCAGTACTTC. It yields the protein CASSINSYEQYF.

The chain combines TRBV27 with TRBJ1-2; the D is unclear. Germline CDR1 reads MNHEY; CDR2 reads SMNVEV (reference sequence). V dropped 7 bases and J dropped 3 bases, with 18 bases sitting between them. CDR3 size: 15 residues. Written as DNA, the CDR3 is TGTGCCAGCAAATTCGGACGAGACGGACACTATGGCTACACCTTC. This encodes CASKFGRDGHYGYTF.

This clone was observed once. CDR3 region: CASSLLAPSRNQPQHF. CDR3 nucleotide sequence: TGTGCCAGCAGTTTATTGGCGCCATCTCGCAATCAGCCCCAGCATTTT. This rearrangement joins TRBV28 to TRBJ1-5; no reliable D call. Germline CDR1 reads MDHEN; CDR2 reads SYDVKM. With 1 base removed from V and 2 bases from J, the gap between germline ends came to 12 bases. The CDR3 has 16 amino acids.

The chain uses TRBV27 and TRBJ1-3; 7 bases align to TRBD1. The V gene end was trimmed by 6 bases and the J gene end by 0 bases; junction bases not matched to a gene: 5. The CDR3 has 15 residues. Germline CDR1 MNHEY, CDR2 SMNVEV (reference sequence). The DNA for the CDR3 is TGTGCCAGCAGGGAGACAGGGTCCTCTGGAAACACCATATATTTT. This encodes CASRETGSSGNTIYF.

The V call is TRBV11-2, the J call TRBJ2-5, with D possibly being TRBD2 (6 bases). This CDR3 has 13 residues. Germline assignment: CDR1 SGHAT and CDR2 FQNNGV. V was trimmed by 5 bases and J by 5 bases, leaving 12 bases between them. CDR3 sequence: CASSRRGVETQYF. In DNA, the CDR3 is TGTGCCAGCAGCCGACGCGGGGTGGAGACCCAGTACTTC.

CDR3 in DNA: TGTGCCAGCATCGGCAGTAACTATGGCTACACCTTC. Its protein is CASIGSNYGYTF. This chain uses TRBV6-5 with TRBJ1-2; no definite D call. CDR1 MNHEY and CDR2 SVGAGI come from the germline V gene. This CDR3 region has 12 residues. Between the trimmed V and J ends, which lost 7 bases and 1 base, there was a span of 7 bases.

The chain combines TRBV5-4 with TRBJ1-1, with D hard to call. The germline CDR1 and CDR2 sequences are SGHNT and YYREEE (reference sequence). V was clipped by 3 bases and J by 4 bases, with 7 bases between them. The CDR3 sequence is 12 residues long. The CDR3 sequence is CASSWGSTEAFF. CDR3 sequence (DNA): TGTGCCAGCAGCTGGGGTAGCACTGAAGCTTTCTTT.